One sample yielded the 26 T cell receptor beta chains listed below, sequenced in a study of blood T cell repertoires in COVID-19 (dated by TCRdb to 2018 to 2020). Receptor libraries were prepared by the immunoSEQ multiplex PCR assay. The immuneACCESS repertoire file appears here via TCRdb, limited to in-frame rearrangements. These files lack a portion of the clones; in checked studies, under half of the deficit traces to unresolved V genes, and the cause of the others is not known. Within this sample are approximately 50,000 clones, with 65% to 85% of them counted one time only. 11% of the sample belongs to the ten largest clones. Sequencing used peripheral blood. All receptors come from a man older than 75 with COVID-19, enrolled during active disease.

This clone has only a few counts. CDR3 bases: TGTGCCAGCTCCGGCGGCTTCCTAGGCGATTCACCCCTCCACTTT. It translates to CASSGGFLGDSPLHF. This sequence joins TRBV18 and TRBJ1-6; no reliable D call. Germline V gene lookup returns CDR1 KGHSH and CDR2 LQKENI. The CDR3 runs 15 residues. Trimming shortened V by 6 bases and J by 8 bases, and 17 bases separated the two germline ends.

The rearrangement links TRBV7-9 to TRBJ1-2, with TRBD1 matching 7 bases. Germline lookup yields CDR1 SEHNR and CDR2 FQNEAQ (reference sequence). This CDR3 comprises 13 residues. With V trimmed by 4 bases and J by 7 bases, 6 bases remained unmatched. The CDR3 DNA reads TGTGCCAGCAGCTACGGGACAGCGTCTGGCTACACCTTC. Encoded protein: CASSYGTASGYTF.

The rearrangement joins TRBV5-6 to TRBJ2-3, with D tentatively TRBD2 (7 bases). The CDR3 has 15 amino acids. CDR1 SGHDT and CDR2 YYEEEE come from the germline V gene. V was trimmed by 2 bases and J by 2 bases, leaving 12 bases between them. As DNA, the CDR3 is TGTGCCAGCAGCTTAGGGGGGGGGCCCACAGATACGCAGTATTTT. It codes for CASSLGGGPTDTQYF.

The rearrangement joins TRBV5-6 to TRBJ1-2, with D perhaps matching TRBD1 (5 bases). The CDR3 loop spans 16 amino acids. Germline assignment: CDR1 SGHDT and CDR2 YYEEEE. With 4 bases removed from V and 2 bases from J, the gap between germline ends came to 18 bases. CDR3 in DNA: TGTGCCAGCAGCCGCTACGGGGAGCGGGGCAACTATGGCTACACCTTC. This translates into CASSRYGERGNYGYTF.

The chain employs TRBV30 and TRBJ1-2; D may be TRBD1 (5 bases). V shed 2 bases and J shed 2 bases, with 12 bases lying between them. Germline V lookup: CDR1 GTSNPN, CDR2 SVGIG (reference sequence). The CDR3 has 14 residues. The CDR3 DNA sequence: TGTGCCTGGAGTCGCGAGGCAGGGAACTATGGCTACACCTTC. Translated: CAWSREAGNYGYTF.

V is TRBV6-6 and J is TRBJ2-7; 8 nucleotides match TRBD1. The CDR3 extends over 15 amino acids. V lost 2 bases to trimming and J lost 0 bases; unmatched junction nucleotides: 3. Germline V gene data show CDR1 as MNHNY and CDR2 as SVGAGI (reference sequence). The CDR3 here is CASSYPGQGSYEQYV. The DNA for the CDR3 is TGTGCCAGCAGTTACCCCGGACAGGGCTCCTACGAGCAGTACGTC.

The rearrangement joins TRBV2 to TRBJ1-2, with 9 bases that match TRBD1. From germline, CDR1 is SNHLY and CDR2 FYNNEI. The CDR3 totals 12 residues. J gave up 5 bases and V 11 bases, and 6 bases lay outside the gene matches. The CDR3 coding sequence is TGTGCCGGTTGGGGACAGGGATATGGCTACACCTTC. It codes for CAGWGQGYGYTF. Combining the CDR3 with reference TRBV2 and TRBJ1-2 gives the whole variable domain EPEVTQTPSHQVTQMGQEVILRCVPISNHLYFYWYRQILGQKVEFLVSFYNNEISEKSEIFDDQFSVERPDGSNFTLKIRSTKLEDSAMYFCAGWGQGYGYTFGSGTRLTVV.

A few counts support this clone. This chain joins TRBV15 and TRBJ1-1; D gene uncertain. The length of the CDR3 is 13 residues. V was clipped by 6 bases and J by 7 bases, with 15 bases between them. Germline assignment: CDR1 LNHNV and CDR2 YYDKDF (reference sequence). CDR3 amino acids: CATRILPSGEAFF. In DNA form, the CDR3 reads TGTGCCACCAGGATTCTGCCTTCGGGTGAAGCTTTCTTT.

The J gene is TRBJ2-2, the V gene TRBV5-1; no clear D. The CDR3 totals 18 residues. Trimming cost V 0 bases and J 0 bases, with 15 bases left between them. Germline V lookup: CDR1 SGHRS, CDR2 YFSETQ. The DNA for the CDR3 is TGCGCCAGCAGCTTGGCCGGATCGGCCAGCGCGAACACCGGGGAGCTGTTTTTT. This encodes CASSLAGSASANTGELFF.

The gene calls are TRBV6-1 and TRBJ1-6; D not certain. V lost 4 bases and J lost 0, with 13 bases in between. The V gene's germline CDR1 is MNHNS and CDR2 SASEGT. The CDR3 loop spans 17 amino acids. The CDR3 nucleotides are TGTGCCAGCAGTGTCCGCGTGGTAACCTCCTATAATTCACCCCTCCACTTT. Translation gives CASSVRVVTSYNSPLHF.

The chain couples TRBV7-2 to TRBJ2-4; 9 nucleotides align to TRBD1. There are 14 residues in the CDR3. V was clipped by 5 bases and J by 8 bases; unmatched bases: 7. Germline V lookup: CDR1 SGHTA, CDR2 FQGNSA. CDR3 residues: CASSPGTGQDIQYF. The CDR3 DNA is TGTGCCAGCAGCCCTGGGACAGGGCAGGACATTCAGTACTTC.

This chain connects TRBV3-1 (or the pseudogene TRBV3-2) to TRBJ1-2; D is unresolved. Germline CDR1 reads LGHDT; CDR2 reads YNNKEL (reference sequence). The ends were cut back, 4 bases at V and 6 bases at J, with 6 bases in the middle. The CDR3 loop spans 11 amino acids. The CDR3 coding sequence is TGTGCCAGCAGCCGGCGGAATGGCTACACCTTC. Protein: CASSRRNGYTF.

This clone was found a few times. The V call is TRBV5-1, the J call TRBJ2-3; possibly TRBD2 for D (6 bases). V was trimmed by 0 bases and J by 4 bases, leaving 6 bases between them. Germline CDR1 and CDR2: SGHRS and YFSETQ. The CDR3 contains 13 residues. The CDR3 is CASSLGEADTQYF. For the CDR3, the DNA is TGCGCCAGCAGCTTGGGGGAGGCAGATACGCAGTATTTT.

The J gene is TRBJ2-2, the V gene TRBV7-9; weak D call: TRBD2 (6 bases). The germline V and J ends were trimmed by 3 bases and 0 bases, with 8 bases remaining between them. This CDR3 has 15 residues. Per the germline V gene, CDR1 is SEHNR and CDR2 is FQNEAQ (reference sequence). The CDR3 DNA follows: TGTGCCAGCAGCTTCCGGACTACGAACACCGGGGAGCTGTTTTTT. Amino acids: CASSFRTTNTGELFF.

This chain connects TRBV6-1 to TRBJ1-1; a possible D gene is TRBD1 (6 bases). CDR1 MNHNS and CDR2 SASEGT come from the germline V gene. Trimming left V 1 base short and J 2 bases short, with 8 bases between. This CDR3 region has 14 residues. The CDR3 DNA is TGTGCCAGCAGTGAAGTGGGGGCTAACACTGAAGCTTTCTTT. Translated, it gives CASSEVGANTEAFF.

As to this clone: Additional DNA sequences in this sample encode the identical CDR3. This chain joins TRBV4-3 and TRBJ1-2; D unresolved. V was clipped by 0 bases and J by 6 bases, with 11 bases between them. The CDR3 is 14 residues long. Per germline, CDR1 LGHNA and CDR2 YSLEER. The CDR3 spells CASSQDRSRNGYTF. CDR3 sequence (DNA): TGCGCCAGCAGCCAAGATAGGTCCAGGAATGGCTACACCTTC.

The sample holds one count of this clone. J is TRBJ1-4 and V is TRBV14; the match to TRBD1 covers 7 bases. Trimming took 2 bases from V and 7 from J; bases not matched to a gene: 7. The CDR3 is made up of 15 amino acids. Germline loops: CDR1 SGHDN, CDR2 FVKESK. The CDR3 DNA is TGTGCCAGCAGCCAAACCGGACAGGTTTTTGAAAAACTGTTTTTT. Protein sequence: CASSQTGQVFEKLFF.

The chain carries TRBV9 and TRBJ1-3; D is unclear. CDR1 SGDLS and CDR2 YYNGEE come from the germline V gene. V lost 0 bases to trimming and J lost 4 bases, with 17 bases between them. There are 17 residues in the CDR3. The CDR3 protein is CASSVATTGIKGNTIYF. DNA of the CDR3: TGTGCCAGCAGCGTAGCTACGACGGGGATAAAAGGAAACACCATATATTTT.

This chain uses TRBV28 with TRBJ2-1, with 10 bases identical to TRBD1. CDR3 length: 16 residues. Germline lookup yields CDR1 MDHEN and CDR2 SYDVKM. The V gene end was trimmed by 4 bases and the J gene end by 6 bases; junction bases not matched to a gene: 9. CDR3 DNA sequence: TGTGCCAGCAGTTCGCGGGACAGGGGAGTCGCCAATGAGCAGTTCTTC. This encodes CASSSRDRGVANEQFF. The variable domain in full, with the rest retrieved from reference TRBV28 and TRBJ2-1, is DVKVTQSSRYLVKRTGEKVFLECVQDMDHENMFWYRQDPGLGLRLIYFSYDVKMKEKGDIPEGYSVSREKKERFSLILESASTNQTSMYLCASSSRDRGVANEQFFGPGTRLTVL.

The chain links TRBV9 to TRBJ2-5; possible D gene TRBD2, 6 bases. This CDR3 region has 15 residues. Trimming pared 4 bases from V and 5 bases from J, leaving 18 bases between. The germline gives CDR1 SGDLS, CDR2 YYNGEE. DNA of the CDR3: TGTGCCAGCAGCCCCCGATGGGGGGTGGAGGAGACCCAGTACTTC. The encoded protein is CASSPRWGVEETQYF.

The V and J genes are TRBV2 and TRBJ1-1; D gene uncertain. V lost 7 bases to trimming and J lost 2 bases, with 5 bases between them. The CDR3 runs to 11 residues. Germline V gene sequence: CDR1 SNHLY, CDR2 FYNNEI. CDR3 amino acids: CASTYNTEAFF. CDR3 sequence (DNA): TGTGCCAGCACCTACAACACTGAAGCTTTCTTT.

The chain uses TRBV7-3 and TRBJ1-5, with D maybe TRBD1 (5 bases). Germline CDR1 and CDR2: SGHTA and FQGTGA. V was pared by 1 base and J by 3 bases, with 10 bases between. CDR3 length: 15 residues. CDR3 DNA sequence: TGTGCCAGCAGCTTAAGCGGGGGTAACAATCAGCCCCAGCATTTT. Translating it yields CASSLSGGNNQPQHF.

V gene TRBV5-1 combines with J gene TRBJ1-1; D not resolved. This CDR3 spans 14 amino acids. With 0 bases removed from V and 1 base from J, the gap between germline ends came to 7 bases. Germline-derived CDR1 and CDR2 are SGHRS and YFSETQ. For the CDR3, the DNA is TGCGCCAGCAGCTTGGGACGAGGGAACACTGAAGCTTTCTTT. Translated: CASSLGRGNTEAFF.

The rearrangement joins TRBV9 to TRBJ2-3; TRBD2 agrees at 7 bases. The V and J ends lost 3 bases and 1 base, in that order; junction bases with no gene match: 2. The CDR3 length is 14 residues. The germline V gene encodes CDR1 SGDLS and CDR2 YYNGEE. CDR3 sequence reads: CASSARGGTDTQYF. The CDR3 DNA reads TGTGCCAGCAGCGCCCGGGGGGGCACAGATACGCAGTATTTT.

The J gene is TRBJ2-4, the V gene TRBV6-1; no definite D call. V gave up 0 bases and J gave up 0 bases, with 12 bases separating them. Per germline, CDR1 MNHNS and CDR2 SASEGT. CDR3 length equals 17 residues. This CDR3 reads CASSEALLSVAKNIQYF. The CDR3 region has the DNA TGTGCCAGCAGTGAAGCGCTTCTATCGGTAGCCAAAAACATTCAGTACTTC.

The chain carries TRBV3-1 (or the pseudogene TRBV3-2) and TRBJ2-1, with TRBD2 identical over 10 bases. The CDR3 loop spans 17 amino acids. After removal of 4 bases from V and 0 bases from J, the junction contained 6 bases not matched to a gene. Germline-derived CDR1 and CDR2 are LGHDT and YNNKEL (reference sequence). CDR3 nucleotide sequence: TGTGCCAGCAGCCCCAGCGGGGGGGGTAGCTCCTACAATGAGCAGTTCTTC. This encodes CASSPSGGGSSYNEQFF.